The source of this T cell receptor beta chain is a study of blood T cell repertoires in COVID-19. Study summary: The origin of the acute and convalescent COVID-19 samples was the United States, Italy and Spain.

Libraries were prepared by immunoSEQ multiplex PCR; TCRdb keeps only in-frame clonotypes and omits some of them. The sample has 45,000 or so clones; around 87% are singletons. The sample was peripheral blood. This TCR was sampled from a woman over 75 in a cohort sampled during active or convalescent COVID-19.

CDR3 loop: CASSVLSGGDEQFF. The CDR3 nucleotides are TGTGCCAGCAGCGTCCTGAGTGGCGGGGACGAGCAGTTCTTC. The rearrangement links TRBV9 to TRBJ2-1; perhaps TRBD2 as D (6 bases). Germline values: CDR1 SGDLS, CDR2 YYNGEE. There are 14 residues in the CDR3. Trimming shortened V by 2 bases and J by 10 bases, and 16 bases separated the two germline ends.